This TCR beta chain was profiled in a study of human T cells and chemical hapten exposure (dated by TCRdb to the early 2020s). As for the study more broadly: For sensitization, 2% DPC in acetone was applied to an approximately 2 cm by approximately 2 cm area of upper inner arm skin. Patients additionally received weekly therapeutic DPC doses to the scalp throughout the roughly 26-week study period. Patch testing on the upper back used Finn chambers containing 0.01% DPC, with scoring done after 6 days according to International Contact Dermatitis Research Group standards. The patient cohort, mostly female, included alopecia areata with under or over 50% scalp involvement, alopecia totalis and alopecia universalis. Libraries were combined into a pool for sequencing, and differences in TCR yield between samples came mainly from small differences in library volumes within the pool. The study tracked peripheral blood TCR repertoire changes in vivo during primary and secondary sensitization to the hapten diphenylcyclopropenone (DPC) in alopecia patients. Blood was sampled from patients pre-sensitization (week 0) and at 2, 6 and about 24 weeks after DPC sensitization. Around 30 alopecia patients provided blood for TCR sequencing at one to four time points (pre-sensitization, 2, 6 and 24 weeks). Beyond this particular receptor, the publication reports: Repeated subsampling changed both the strength of the expansion versus patch-test correlation and the threshold at which the correlation became significant. Patch test score was positively correlated with the number of PT1 expanded TCRs, with significance at thresholds 8, 16 and 32 but not at 4. Significantly more large CDR3 similarity clusters were formed by expanded TCRs than by pre-sensitization or healthy control sets, consistent with antigen-driven responses. DPC sensitization did not change how many TCRs were above 1 in 1000 frequency, and no evidence was found of alterations in global repertoire structure. Because every patient had alopecia, a presumed autoimmune disease, the patients' immune response might differ from that of healthy individuals.

The time point label corresponds to: patch test 2, 6 weeks after DPC sensitization. The treatment or condition label, as the study defines it: therapeutic diphenylcyclopropenone sensitization with weekly scalp DPC. Blood at each patch-test visit was drawn before the patch test was applied. To be eligible, patients had to be aged 18 to 70, diagnosed with alopecia and judged suitable for DPC therapy, while pregnant patients were excluded. Unfractionated whole blood was collected in Tempus Blood RNA tubes, and total RNA was extracted from that blood. As to this clonotype: Which antigen it targets is not known. No clone much larger than this one lies a single base away; base qualities are absent.

Libraries were built with RACE. The data were produced on a NextSeq 500. During library preparation, unique molecular identifiers were attached to individual cDNA molecules so that TCRs could be counted quantitatively and reproducibly. For every blood RNA sample, sequencing covered both the TCR alpha and TCR beta chains. Per the source publication's procedure: The median number of TCRs per sample was around 100,000, ranging from about 20,000 to 700,000. V, J and CDR3 annotation of the TCR reads was carried out using the Decombinator software suite. Every sample was subsampled to the same number of TCRs (28,000) for the PS versus PT1 abundance plots. Expanded TCRs were defined as absent before sensitization and observed at least eight times at the 2-week time point. The raw public reads went through TCRdb reprocessing: fastp at Q25, MiXCR clone calling, in-frame beta chains kept. One record per CDR3 amino acid sequence lists the most common genes and DNA. It is TCRdb's table, rather than the study itself, that gives the V and J calls and clone size. The sample data list 100,000 or so distinct CDR3 sequences, and roughly 11% of these were observed just once. 2.2% of the sample belongs to the ten largest clones.

The sequencing used whole blood, collected in connection with sensitization to the hapten diphenylcyclopropenone (DPC). The TCR was taken from a man in his forties with alopecia areata. Some clones in this sample may be carry-over from other donors' samples.

The sequenced DNA is TGTGCCAGCAGCTTAGTTCCCGGGACTAAAGAGACCCAGTACTTC. Protein translation: CASSLVPGTKETQYF. The V gene is TRBV7-9 and the J gene is TRBJ2-5, and 7 junctional nucleotides match TRBD2. The CDR3 measures 15 amino acids from cysteine to phenylalanine. Only the CDR3 portion is preserved as DNA: 45 bases, with reading frame beginning at the first base. From a lookup of the germline V gene (reference sequence), CDR1 and CDR2 are SEHNR and FQNEAQ. Relative to germline, V is missing 1 base and J is missing 3 bases, with 5 bases of the junction outside any gene match.